This TCR beta chain originates from a study of cytomegalovirus exposure and HLA in healthy donors. Primers included in the PCR were 60 Vbeta and 13 Jbeta primers. Clones were read by immunoSEQ multiplex PCR, and TCRdb kept only the in-frame ones, dropping some. The sample yields about 280,000 clones, roughly 90% seen once. CDR1 and CDR2 from the germline V gene are MNHEY and SVGAGI. The V end was cut by 0 bases, the J end by 1 base, with 7 bases between. The CDR3 consists of 15 residues. The TCR was taken from a woman younger than 35 in good health and CMV-seronegative. V gene TRBV6-5 combines with J gene TRBJ1-5; maybe TRBD1 (6 bases). The sequencing input was PBMCs. The CDR3 DNA is TGTGCCAGCAGTTACTCCCAGGGGAGCAATCAGCCCCAGCATTTT. This gives the protein CASSYSQGSNQPQHF.